This section outlines one T cell receptor (beta chain) sequence together with its context. What it recognizes is unknown. The germline V gene has CDR1 SNHLY and CDR2 FYNNEI. V was clipped by 3 bases and J by 0 bases, with 6 bases between them. This CDR3 spans 14 amino acids. PCR used 60 Vbeta primers and 13 Jbeta primers. Profiling relied on immunoSEQ multiplex PCR, and the TCRdb table lists in-frame clones only, not all of them. The table records roughly 160,000 clones, approximately 80% of them present only once. The sample is drawn from a study of cytomegalovirus exposure and HLA in healthy donors. Study outcomes and limitations: Accurate HLA-A and HLA-B prediction from TCR beta sequences was reported for most subjects. In a later analysis, specific HLA alleles were associated with 15,000 to 20,000 TCR beta sequences at a 0.05 false discovery rate.

There were likely unrecorded immune exposures, though donors were nominally healthy when sampled. What was sequenced was PBMCs. The receptor was derived from a man in his forties or fifties in good health and CMV-seropositive. The gene calls are TRBV2 and TRBJ1-3; D gene ambiguous. The DNA for the CDR3 is TGTGCCAGCAGTGAGAGTCTCTCTGGAAACACCATATATTTT. Translation: CASSESLSGNTIYF.